This TCR beta chain originates from a study of memory CD4+ T cells and cytomegalovirus serostatus. In the original workflow: Out-of-frame sequences were removed, leaving some 2 million distinct TCRbeta sequences. The data were produced by immunoSEQ multiplex PCR, yet TCRdb's version contains in-frame clones alone and is incomplete. That table is the source of V, J and clone size, and D and trimming were worked out from the DNA. The sample includes under 55,000 clones, approximately 78% seen only once; the top ten take roughly 0.71%. The sort gate was single viable CD3+CD4+CD8-CD45RO+ cells for memory CD4+ T cells. A note on this clone: Antigen: not known.

The CDR3 covers 15 residues. Germline assignment: CDR1 MDHEN and CDR2 SYDVKM. V gave up 8 bases and J gave up 1 base; unmatched junction bases: 8. Overall study results and limits: CMV serostatus prediction reached median AUC roughly 0.95, or 0.91 with US-trained model. Of 164 reported CMV TCRbeta sequences, under 70 were found in memory CD4+ repertoires.

The gene calls are TRBV28 and TRBJ2-4; TRBD1 matches 7 bases. The sample taken for sequencing was memory CD4+ T cells from blood. This sequence originates from an adult in good health and CMV-seronegative. The CDR3 protein is CASGPTGFAKNIQYF. In nucleotides, the CDR3 is TGTGCCAGCGGACCGACAGGGTTCGCCAAAAACATTCAGTACTTC.